The next 2 T cell receptor beta chains were all read from a single sample in a study of shared clonotypes between healthy human individuals. CD45RO negativity and positive selection for CCR7 defined naive CD8 cells, a population that excluded terminally differentiated effector memory CD45RA+ cells. Only in-frame clones appear in the TCRdb table, and some are missing; sequencing was by immunoSEQ multiplex PCR. The repertoire holds around 580,000 clones, with roughly 98% as singletons. The material sequenced was naive CD8+ T cells sorted from blood. These receptor sequences come from a man younger than 40 in good health.

The gene calls are TRBV28 and TRBJ2-7; D remains ambiguous. There are 14 residues in the CDR3. Trimming took 2 bases from V and 3 from J, leaving 11 bases between them. Germline V lookup: CDR1 MDHEN, CDR2 SYDVKM. CDR3 DNA sequence: TGTGCCAGCAGTTTAATGGCGGTTAACTACGAGCAGTACTTC. Translated: CASSLMAVNYEQYF.

The chain combines TRBV13 with TRBJ1-1; D is perhaps TRBD1 (5 bases). The CDR3 runs 18 residues. With 3 bases removed from V and 3 bases from J, the gap between germline ends came to 23 bases. Germline V gives CDR1 PRHDT, CDR2 FYEKMQ (reference sequence). CDR3 in amino acids: CASSFRNQRGSGDTEAFF. The DNA for the CDR3 is TGTGCCAGCAGCTTCAGAAACCAACGGGGTTCGGGGGACACTGAAGCTTTCTTT. The entire variable domain, with the rest obtained from reference TRBV13 and TRBJ1-1, is as follows: AAGVIQSPRHLIKEKRETATLKCYPIPRHDTVYWYQQGPGQDPQFLISFYEKMQSDKGSIPDRFSAQQFSDYHSELNMSSLELGDSALYFCASSFRNQRGSGDTEAFFGQGTRLTVV.